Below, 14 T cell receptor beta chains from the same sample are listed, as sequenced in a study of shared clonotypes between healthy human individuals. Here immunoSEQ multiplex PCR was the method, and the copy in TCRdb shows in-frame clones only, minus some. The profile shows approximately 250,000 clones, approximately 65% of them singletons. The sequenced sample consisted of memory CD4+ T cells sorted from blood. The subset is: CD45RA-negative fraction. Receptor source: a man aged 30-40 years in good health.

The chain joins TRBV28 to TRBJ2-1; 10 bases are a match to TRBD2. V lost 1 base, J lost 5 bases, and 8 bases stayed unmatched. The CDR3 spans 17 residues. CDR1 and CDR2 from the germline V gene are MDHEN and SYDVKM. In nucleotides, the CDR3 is TGTGCCAGCAGTTTATTCCCCCTAGCGGGAGCTAACAATGAGCAGTTCTTC. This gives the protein CASSLFPLAGANNEQFF.

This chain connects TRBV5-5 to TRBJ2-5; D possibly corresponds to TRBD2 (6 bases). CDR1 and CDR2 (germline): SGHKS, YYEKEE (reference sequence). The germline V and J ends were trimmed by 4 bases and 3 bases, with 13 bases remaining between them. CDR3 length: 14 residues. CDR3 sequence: CASSPGLWEETQYF. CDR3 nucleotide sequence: TGTGCCAGCAGCCCGGGACTGTGGGAAGAGACCCAGTACTTC.

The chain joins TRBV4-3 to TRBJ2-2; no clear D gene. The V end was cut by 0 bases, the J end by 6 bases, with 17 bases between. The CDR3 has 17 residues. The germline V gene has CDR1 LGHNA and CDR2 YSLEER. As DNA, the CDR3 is TGCGCCAGCAGCCAAGAAACCCGCGGTCCTAACGCCGGGGAGCTGTTTTTT. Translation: CASSQETRGPNAGELFF.

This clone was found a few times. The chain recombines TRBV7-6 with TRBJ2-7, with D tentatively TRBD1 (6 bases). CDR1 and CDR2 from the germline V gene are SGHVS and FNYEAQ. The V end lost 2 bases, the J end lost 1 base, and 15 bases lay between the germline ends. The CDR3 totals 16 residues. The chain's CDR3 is CASSLSGTGKSYEQYF. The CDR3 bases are TGTGCCAGCAGCTTAAGTGGTACAGGGAAGTCCTACGAGCAGTACTTC.

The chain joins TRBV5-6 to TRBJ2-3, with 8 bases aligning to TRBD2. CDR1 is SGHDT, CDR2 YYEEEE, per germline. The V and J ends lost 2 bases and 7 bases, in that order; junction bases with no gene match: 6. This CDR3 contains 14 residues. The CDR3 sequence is CASSFGRAVHTQYF. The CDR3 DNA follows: TGTGCCAGCAGCTTCGGGAGGGCGGTGCATACGCAGTATTTT.

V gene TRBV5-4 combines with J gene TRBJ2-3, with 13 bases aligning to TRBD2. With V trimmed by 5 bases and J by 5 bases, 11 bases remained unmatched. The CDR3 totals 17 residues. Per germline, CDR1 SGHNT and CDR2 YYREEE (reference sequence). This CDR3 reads CASRPGTSGTPRDTQYF. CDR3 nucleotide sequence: TGTGCCAGCAGACCCGGGACTAGCGGGACCCCGAGAGATACGCAGTATTTT.

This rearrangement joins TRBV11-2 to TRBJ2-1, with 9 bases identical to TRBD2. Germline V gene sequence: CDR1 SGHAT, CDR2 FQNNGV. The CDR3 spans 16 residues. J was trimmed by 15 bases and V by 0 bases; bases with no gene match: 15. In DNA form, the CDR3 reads TGTGCCAGCAGCTTAGATCTCGGGAGCGGGAGGTACCCCATGTTCTTC. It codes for CASSLDLGSGRYPMFF.

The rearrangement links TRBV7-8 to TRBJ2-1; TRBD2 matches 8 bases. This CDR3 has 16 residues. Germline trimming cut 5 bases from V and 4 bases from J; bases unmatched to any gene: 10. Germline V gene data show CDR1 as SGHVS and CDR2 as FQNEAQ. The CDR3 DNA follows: TGTGCCAGCAGCGACGTCACCGGGACTAGGTACAATGAGCAGTTCTTC. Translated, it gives CASSDVTGTRYNEQFF.

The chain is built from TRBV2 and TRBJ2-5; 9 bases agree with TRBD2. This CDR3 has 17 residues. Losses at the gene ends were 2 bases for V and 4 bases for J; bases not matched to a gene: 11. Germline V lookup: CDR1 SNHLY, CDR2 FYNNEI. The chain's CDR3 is CASSERASGIRRETQYF. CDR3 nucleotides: TGTGCCAGCAGTGAAAGGGCTAGCGGGATTCGGCGAGAGACCCAGTACTTC.

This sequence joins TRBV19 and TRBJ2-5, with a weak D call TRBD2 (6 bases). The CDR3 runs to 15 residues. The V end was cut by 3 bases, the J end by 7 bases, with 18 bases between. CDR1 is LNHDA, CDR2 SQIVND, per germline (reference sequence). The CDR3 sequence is CASSMGTDSGGTQYF. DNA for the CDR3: TGTGCCAGTAGTATGGGGACGGACTCCGGGGGGACCCAGTACTTC.

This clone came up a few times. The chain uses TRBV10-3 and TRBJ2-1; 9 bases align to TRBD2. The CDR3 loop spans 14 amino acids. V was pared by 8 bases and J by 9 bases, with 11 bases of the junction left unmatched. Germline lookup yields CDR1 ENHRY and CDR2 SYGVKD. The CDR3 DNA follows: TGTGCCATCGGGCGGGAGGGCGGTTTCAGTGAGCAGTTCTTC. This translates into CAIGREGGFSEQFF.

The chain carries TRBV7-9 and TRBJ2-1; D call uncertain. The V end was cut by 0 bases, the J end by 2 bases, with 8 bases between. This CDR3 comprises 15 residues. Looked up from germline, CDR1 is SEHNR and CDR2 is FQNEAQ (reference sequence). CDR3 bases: TGTGCCAGCAGCTTAGCTGTGGGAACCTACAATGAGCAGTTCTTC. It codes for CASSLAVGTYNEQFF.

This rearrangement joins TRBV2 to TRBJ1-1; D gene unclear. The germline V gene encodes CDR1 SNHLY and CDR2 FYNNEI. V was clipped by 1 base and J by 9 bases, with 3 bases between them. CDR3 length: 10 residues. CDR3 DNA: TGTGCCAGCAGTGAAGGAAAAGCTTTCTTT. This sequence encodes CASSEGKAFF.

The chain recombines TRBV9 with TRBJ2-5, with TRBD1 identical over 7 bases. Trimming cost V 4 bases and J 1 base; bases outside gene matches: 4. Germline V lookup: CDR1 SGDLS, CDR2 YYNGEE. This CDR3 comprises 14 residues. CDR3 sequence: CASSSRTGQETQYF. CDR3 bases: TGTGCCAGCAGCTCTAGGACAGGCCAAGAGACCCAGTACTTC.